Each of the 12 T cell receptor beta chains below was sequenced from the same sample in a study of control samples from healthy donors and cancer patients. The assay was immunoSEQ multiplex PCR, and TCRdb's table has in-frame clones only and misses some. The table lists about 100,000 clones, around four fifths of them singletons. The sample taken for sequencing was blood. The receptors here all came from a man aged 30 to 39 in good health.

J is TRBJ2-7 and V is TRBV10-3, with 9 bases lining up with TRBD2. The CDR3 is made up of 15 amino acids. CDR1 is ENHRY, CDR2 SYGVKD, per germline. Trimming took 6 bases from V and 4 from J; bases not matched to a gene: 10. In DNA, the CDR3 is TGTGCCATCAGGAGTGAGGGACTAGCCGGTTACGAGCAGTACTTC. Translation: CAIRSEGLAGYEQYF.

This chain joins TRBV5-6 and TRBJ1-2; tentatively, D is TRBD1 (5 bases). In germline, CDR1 is SGHDT, CDR2 YYEEEE. The CDR3 runs to 13 residues. V was shortened by 0 bases and J by 6 bases, with 9 bases between the two germline ends. The CDR3 loop reads CASSLATGDGYTF. In DNA form, the CDR3 reads TGTGCCAGCAGCTTGGCTACGGGGGATGGCTACACCTTC.

This chain connects TRBV10-3 to TRBJ1-3; D call uncertain. There are 13 residues in the CDR3. The germline V and J ends were trimmed by 7 bases and 1 base, with 8 bases remaining between them. Germline V lookup: CDR1 ENHRY, CDR2 SYGVKD. This CDR3 reads CAITPGSGNTIYF. CDR3 bases: TGTGCCATCACTCCAGGTTCTGGAAACACCATATATTTT.

The chain joins TRBV3-1 (or the pseudogene TRBV3-2) to TRBJ2-3; 9 bases fit TRBD2. The J segment lost 5 bases and the V segment lost 5 bases, leaving 8 bases of the junction unmatched. Germline V gives CDR1 LGHDT, CDR2 YNNKEL (reference sequence). The CDR3 runs to 15 residues. The CDR3 is CASSTRAGGRDTQYF. DNA for the CDR3: TGTGCCAGCAGCACCCGGGCGGGGGGGCGAGATACGCAGTATTTT.

The chain links TRBV28 to TRBJ1-3; D not certain. The CDR3 runs to 10 residues. Germline V gene data show CDR1 as MDHEN and CDR2 as SYDVKM. The V end was cut by 8 bases, the J end by 4 bases, with 3 bases between. CDR3 bases: TGTGCCAGCGCAGGAAACACCATATATTTT. Translated, it gives CASAGNTIYF.

In DNA form, the CDR3 reads TGTGCCTGGAGTGTAGGGTACGAGACCCAGTACTTC. Translating gives CAWSVGYETQYF. The V gene is TRBV30, the J gene TRBJ2-5, with no clear D. Germline V gives CDR1 GTSNPN, CDR2 SVGIG (reference sequence). The V and J ends lost 0 bases and 5 bases respectively, with 7 bases between them. This CDR3 has 12 residues.

The J gene is TRBJ1-5, the V gene TRBV19; no clear D. Germline values: CDR1 LNHDA, CDR2 SQIVND (reference sequence). Trimming shortened V by 4 bases and J by 1 base, and 8 bases separated the two germline ends. The CDR3 is 14 residues long. The CDR3 region is CASSREVSNQPQHF. The CDR3 DNA reads as TGTGCCAGTAGTAGGGAGGTCAGCAATCAGCCCCAGCATTTT.

This chain uses TRBV18 with TRBJ1-1, with D unresolved. CDR1 is KGHSH and CDR2 is LQKENI in the germline V gene. The CDR3 is 14 residues long. V lost 6 bases and J lost 3, with 14 bases in between. The CDR3 loop reads CASSFGERDTEAFF. The CDR3 region has the DNA TGTGCCAGCTCTTTCGGGGAACGGGACACTGAAGCTTTCTTT.

This clone was recorded a few times. J is TRBJ1-5 and V is TRBV6-5; D is undetermined. Germline CDR1 MNHEY, CDR2 SVGAGI. This CDR3 has 15 amino acids. Trimming shortened V by 5 bases and J by 1 base, and 12 bases separated the two germline ends. The CDR3 DNA is TGTGCCAGCAGTCCCTTAGGCCAAAGCAATCAGCCCCAGCATTTT. Translation gives CASSPLGQSNQPQHF.

V is TRBV30 and J is TRBJ2-3; 11 bases are a match to TRBD2. Germline CDR1 reads GTSNPN; CDR2 reads SVGIG (reference sequence). Trimming cost V 5 bases and J 0 bases; bases outside gene matches: 10. The CDR3 length is 17 residues. This chain's CDR3 is CAWSRASGGTSTDTQYF. CDR3 nucleotide sequence: TGTGCCTGGTCGAGGGCTAGCGGGGGGACTAGCACAGATACGCAGTATTTT.

The chain is built from TRBV6-5 and TRBJ2-1, with a tentative D call TRBD2 (6 bases). The CDR3 totals 12 residues. V was cut by 8 bases and J by 7 bases, with 12 bases left in between. Germline lookup yields CDR1 MNHEY and CDR2 SVGAGI. CDR3 protein: CASGDSLNEQFF. The CDR3 DNA is TGTGCCAGCGGGGACTCCCTTAATGAGCAGTTCTTC.

As to this clone: This may arise from a read error, as a much more abundant clone is one base away. The gene calls are TRBV27 and TRBJ1-3; D might be TRBD1 (5 bases). CDR1 and CDR2 (germline): MNHEY, SMNVEV (reference sequence). The CDR3 length is 14 residues. Deletions cut 5 bases from V and 0 bases from J, with 8 bases between. CDR3 in DNA: TGTGCCAGCAGTGTTGACAGCTCTGGAAACACCATATATTTT. It yields the protein CASSVDSSGNTIYF.